These T cell receptor beta chains were read from a single sample in a study of CXCR3-negative and CXCR3-positive naive CD8 T cells. From its re-call of the 5' RACE reads, TCRdb lists each CDR3 protein once, without DNA. Its table records about 56,000 distinct CDR3 sequences. Sequences were obtained from memory CD8+ T cells from blood. The receptors were sampled from a human donor in good health. Some clones in this sample may be carry-over from other donors' samples. Each CDR3 is given with its conserved first and last residue.

j_gene | v_gene | CDR3aa
TRBJ1-5 | TRBV7-9 | CASSLGIGDSSNQPQHF
TRBJ2-1 | TRBV3-1 | CASSPLGTSGEYNEQFF
TRBJ1-1 | TRBV27 | CASSLPPHLNTEAFF
TRBJ1-5 | TRBV11-2 | CASSFGGESNQPQHF
TRBJ2-1 | TRBV19 | CASSITSGGAVNEQFF
TRBJ2-5 | TRBV10-3 | CAISKTSSGEETQYF
TRBJ2-7 | TRBV5-1 | CASSSFGGAGYEQYF
TRBJ2-5 | TRBV7-2 | CASSLVSETQYF
TRBJ2-1 | TRBV15 | CATSRDTGGGFTEQFF
TRBJ2-2 | TRBV9 | CASSVGGVSYGELFF
TRBJ1-1 | TRBV4-1 | CASSDYHRGLPDTEAFF
TRBJ2-7 | TRBV7-9 | CASSPSFTGTPFYEQYF
TRBJ2-7 | TRBV5-1 | CASSFLAGSYEQYF
TRBJ2-1 | TRBV29-1 | CSDDRWGNEQFF
TRBJ2-7 | TRBV29-1 | CSVELGQGAYEQYF
TRBJ2-7 | TRBV12-3/TRBV12-4 | CASSLFLGQGTQYF
TRBJ2-3 | TRBV7-2 | CASSERPGGGTDTQYF
TRBJ2-7 | TRBV7-9 | CASSLEDSYEQYF
TRBJ1-2 | TRBV12-3/TRBV12-4 | CASSPKGADNNYGYTF
TRBJ2-7 | TRBV10-3 | CAISGPGSPGYEQYF
TRBJ1-1 | TRBV14 | CASSQVGAGVEAFF
TRBJ2-7 | TRBV19 | CASSIGTSGTYEQYF
TRBJ2-3 | TRBV29-1 | CSFRGLTDTQYF
TRBJ1-2 | TRBV18 | CAIPARPNGYTF
TRBJ2-7 | TRBV20-1 | CSARELAGGSYEQYF
TRBJ2-1 | TRBV7-9 | CASSFRSGTGNEQFF
TRBJ2-7 | TRBV5-6 | CASSLDTAAEQYF